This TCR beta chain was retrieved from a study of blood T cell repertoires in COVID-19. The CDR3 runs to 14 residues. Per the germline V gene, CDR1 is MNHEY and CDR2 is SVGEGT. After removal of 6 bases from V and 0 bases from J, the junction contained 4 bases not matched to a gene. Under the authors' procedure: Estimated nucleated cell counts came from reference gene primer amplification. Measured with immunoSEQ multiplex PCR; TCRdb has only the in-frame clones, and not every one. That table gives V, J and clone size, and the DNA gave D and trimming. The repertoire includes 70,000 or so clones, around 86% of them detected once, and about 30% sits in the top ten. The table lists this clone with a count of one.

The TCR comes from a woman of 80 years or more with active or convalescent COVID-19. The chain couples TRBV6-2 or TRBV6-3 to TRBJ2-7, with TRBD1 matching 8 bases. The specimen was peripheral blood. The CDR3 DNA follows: TGTGCCAGCAGCCGAGACAGGGGCTCCTACGAGCAGTACTTC. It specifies CASSRDRGSYEQYF.